The rows below give T cell receptor beta chains drawn from one sample of a study of low-dose radiotherapy and immunotherapy resistance in tumors. Using its own MiXCR run on the reads, TCRdb lists one record per CDR3 protein. The table includes 100,000 or so distinct CDR3 sequences, about a fifth detected once. The material sequenced was PBMCs, taken after low-dose radiotherapy plus immunotherapy. Receptors were obtained from a male donor with prostate cancer. Both conserved end residues are part of each CDR3. The D gene is left open where the match is weak. Only some rows state a clone size, as once, few, many or a class for expanded clones.

v_gene: TRBV5-1; abundance: many; j_gene: TRBJ1-1; d_gene: TRBD1; CDR3aa: CASSLGQGAFTEAFF; CDR3nt: TGCGCCAGCAGCTTGGGACAGGGGGCATTTACTGAAGCTTTCTTT
v_gene: TRBV14; abundance: few; j_gene: TRBJ1-1; d_gene: -; CDR3aa: CASSQGRGTEAFF; CDR3nt: TGTGCCAGCAGCCAAGGGCGGGGCACTGAAGCTTTCTTT
v_gene: TRBV5-1; abundance: many; j_gene: TRBJ2-1; d_gene: -; CDR3aa: CASRVTLQEQFF; CDR3nt: TGCGCCAGCAGAGTGACCCTTCAAGAGCAGTTCTTC
v_gene: TRBV2; abundance: many; j_gene: TRBJ2-5; d_gene: TRBD2; CDR3aa: CASSEYPSGLAGSYQETQYF; CDR3nt: TGTGCCAGCAGTGAATACCCCTCCGGACTAGCGGGCTCGTACCAAGAGACCCAGTACTTC
v_gene: TRBV10-3; abundance: -; j_gene: TRBJ1-5; d_gene: TRBD1; CDR3aa: CAISRDRDQPQHF; CDR3nt: TGTGCCATCAGTCGGGACAGAGATCAGCCCCAGCATTTT
v_gene: TRBV3-1; abundance: many; j_gene: TRBJ2-3; d_gene: -; CDR3aa: CASSRQGATDTQYF; CDR3nt: TGTGCCAGCAGCCGGCAAGGGGCGACAGATACGCAGTATTTT
v_gene: TRBV20-1; abundance: many; j_gene: TRBJ1-6; d_gene: -; CDR3aa: CSARAGFNSPLHF; CDR3nt: TGCAGTGCGCGAGCGGGGTTTAATTCACCCCTCCACTTT
v_gene: TRBV5-1; abundance: many; j_gene: TRBJ2-3; d_gene: -; CDR3aa: CASRWSPYTDTQYF; CDR3nt: TGCGCCAGCAGATGGAGTCCATACACAGATACGCAGTATTTT
v_gene: TRBV7-2; abundance: many; j_gene: TRBJ2-5; d_gene: -; CDR3aa: CASSLGWQETQYF; CDR3nt: TGTGCCAGCAGCTTGGGCTGGCAAGAGACCCAGTACTTC
v_gene: TRBV24-1; abundance: many; j_gene: TRBJ1-6; d_gene: -; CDR3aa: CAPRGLNSPLHF; CDR3nt: TGTGCCCCCCGCGGGCTGAATTCACCCCTCCACTTT
v_gene: TRBV6-6; abundance: many; j_gene: TRBJ1-4; d_gene: -; CDR3aa: CASSYTLGREKLFF; CDR3nt: TGTGCCAGCAGTTATACCCTAGGACGTGAAAAACTGTTTTTT
v_gene: TRBV2; abundance: many; j_gene: TRBJ1-5; d_gene: -; CDR3aa: CASSGRSVEPQHF; CDR3nt: TGTGCCAGCAGTGGACGGTCTGTGGAGCCCCAGCATTTT
v_gene: TRBV14; abundance: many; j_gene: TRBJ2-5; d_gene: -; CDR3aa: CASSQEVTQYF; CDR3nt: TGTGCCAGCAGCCAAGAGGTGACCCAGTACTTC
v_gene: TRBV7-2; abundance: many; j_gene: TRBJ2-5; d_gene: -; CDR3aa: CASSFPGIDATQYF; CDR3nt: TGTGCCAGCAGCTTCCCCGGGATAGATGCGACCCAGTACTTC
v_gene: TRBV28; abundance: many; j_gene: TRBJ2-7; d_gene: -; CDR3aa: CASSLPGGGTEEQYF; CDR3nt: TGTGCCAGCAGTTTACCGGGGGGCGGAACGGAAGAGCAGTACTTC
v_gene: TRBV21-1; abundance: many; j_gene: TRBJ2-3; d_gene: -; CDR3aa: CATPWGNTTDTQYF; CDR3nt: TGTGCCACACCATGGGGGAACACCACAGATACGCAGTATTTT
v_gene: TRBV3-1; abundance: few; j_gene: TRBJ2-7; d_gene: TRBD2; CDR3aa: CASSQELAGAKTSGEQYF; CDR3nt: TGTGCCAGCAGCCAAGAACTAGCGGGGGCTAAGACCTCTGGGGAGCAGTACTTC
v_gene: TRBV4-1; abundance: few; j_gene: TRBJ2-7; d_gene: TRBD2; CDR3aa: CASSQDLTSGRVSEQYF; CDR3nt: TGCGCCAGCAGCCAAGATCTGACTAGCGGGAGAGTCAGCGAGCAGTACTTC
v_gene: TRBV7-2; abundance: many; j_gene: TRBJ2-4; d_gene: -; CDR3aa: CASSPPGKNIQYF; CDR3nt: TGTGCCAGCAGCCCCCCGGGCAAAAACATTCAGTACTTC
v_gene: TRBV18; abundance: many; j_gene: TRBJ2-7; d_gene: -; CDR3aa: CASSPLGTYEQYF; CDR3nt: TGTGCCAGCTCACCACTAGGGACCTACGAGCAGTACTTC
v_gene: TRBV30; abundance: -; j_gene: TRBJ1-2; d_gene: -; CDR3aa: CAWSGFAYGYTF; CDR3nt: TGTGCCTGGAGTGGCTTCGCCTATGGCTACACCTTC
v_gene: TRBV6-2/TRBV6-3; abundance: many; j_gene: TRBJ1-1; d_gene: -; CDR3aa: CASSMGRDTEAFF; CDR3nt: TGTGCCAGCAGTATGGGCAGAGACACTGAAGCTTTCTTT
v_gene: TRBV11-1; abundance: many; j_gene: TRBJ2-3; d_gene: -; CDR3aa: CASSLAAPLGTDTQYF; CDR3nt: TGTGCCAGCAGCTTAGCCGCACCCTTGGGGACAGATACGCAGTATTTT
v_gene: TRBV2; abundance: many; j_gene: TRBJ2-2; d_gene: -; CDR3aa: CASSSTGRTGELFF; CDR3nt: TGTGCCAGCAGTTCGACAGGGAGGACCGGGGAGCTGTTTTTT
v_gene: TRBV5-1; abundance: -; j_gene: TRBJ2-1; d_gene: TRBD1; CDR3aa: CASYKGQGTEQFF; CDR3nt: TGCGCCAGCTATAAGGGACAGGGGACTGAGCAGTTCTTC
v_gene: TRBV28; abundance: -; j_gene: TRBJ2-7; d_gene: -; CDR3aa: CASRTGTSYEQYF; CDR3nt: TGTGCCAGCAGGACCGGGACATCCTACGAGCAGTACTTC
v_gene: TRBV10-3; abundance: -; j_gene: TRBJ2-2; d_gene: -; CDR3aa: CAISESRDTGELFF; CDR3nt: TGTGCCATCAGTGAGTCGCGAGACACCGGGGAGCTGTTTTTT
v_gene: TRBV6-1; abundance: medium-sized; j_gene: TRBJ2-1; d_gene: TRBD2; CDR3aa: CASSARTSGGNEQFF; CDR3nt: TGTGCCAGCAGCGCTAGGACTAGCGGGGGCAATGAGCAGTTCTTC
v_gene: TRBV7-8; abundance: -; j_gene: TRBJ2-1; d_gene: TRBD2; CDR3aa: CASSPWSGGNEQFF; CDR3nt: TGTGCCAGCAGCCCCTGGAGCGGGGGTAATGAGCAGTTCTTC